The clone carrying this T cell receptor (beta chain) was recorded a few times. What it binds is unknown. TCR beta rearrangements were amplified from peripheral blood genomic DNA. This record comes from a study of T cell repertoires in aging, cancer and after chemotherapy. With 7 bases clipped from V and 4 bases from J, the junction kept 11 bases outside the gene matches. Germline CDR1 MNHEY, CDR2 SVGEGT. The CDR3 loop spans 15 amino acids. Study-wide findings and caveats: Hematological cancer patients had lymphoid organ infiltration that may impair thymic emigration or T cell expansion. Immunological memory after chemotherapy cannot be judged from the repertoire data. In each cancer cohort, median generation probability increased across chemotherapy, suggesting thymic output rebounded. In healthy donors, age-related TCR diversity loss mainly reflected lost richness.

Multiplex touch-down PCR with TRB-A/B primers amplified rearranged V-D-J TRB sequences. Each CDR3 protein gets one entry after TCRdb re-called the multiplex PCR reads with MiXCR. The table records several thousand distinct CDR3 sequences, about 30% of them present only once. This clonotype was obtained from a human donor with a blood cancer. This chain uses TRBV6-2 or TRBV6-3 with TRBJ2-7, with 9 bases aligning to TRBD1. The sequencing sample was made of blood. The DNA of the CDR3 is TGTGCCAGCAATACGGGACAGGGAGGTATTTACGAGCAGTACTTC. The encoded protein is CASNTGQGGIYEQYF.